This T cell receptor beta chain was documented in a study of shared clonotypes between healthy human individuals. Study background: In total, the donors were two women and a few men aged 18 to 49. Findings and limits, study-wide: Clonotypes shared by all four donors outscored non-shared clonotypes in generation probability.

CDR3 size: 18 residues. Germline CDR1 ENHRY, CDR2 SYGVKD. Trimming stripped 7 bases from V and 2 bases from J, with 26 bases between. Donors comprised healthy HIV-negative adults lacking recent acute infections or vaccinations. CD45RA+ naive and CD45RA-negative memory subsets were separated from CD4+ cells. This clone was picked up one time. Its antigen is unidentified. Sequenced by immunoSEQ multiplex PCR; TCRdb stores in-frame clones only, minus some. The table records approximately 2.1 million clones, 85% to 95% of them present only once. The chain uses TRBV10-3 and TRBJ1-2, with a possible D match to TRBD1 (5 bases). Sample: naive CD4+ T cells from PBMCs. Subset meaning: CD45RA+ positively selected. This TCR was sampled from a man aged 18 to 29 in good health. Some clones in this sample may be carry-over from other donors' samples. The CDR3 coding sequence is TGTGCCATCACCGGAGGGTTGTTAGGGGCAGCAGGGAACTATGGCTACACCTTC. This sequence encodes CAITGGLLGAAGNYGYTF.